This entry features one T cell receptor beta chain sequence. The data are from a study of regulatory T cells in long-lasting Graves disease. Relying on iRepertoire HTBI primers and Arm-PCR of CDR3 regions, the team built TCR beta libraries. Using its own MiXCR run on the multiplex PCR reads, TCRdb lists one record per CDR3 protein. The sample carries about 540,000 distinct CDR3 sequences, roughly 14% recorded once. The time point was: newly diagnosed GD, antithyroid drugs for less than 3 months. Following extraction of RNA from PBMCs, that RNA was used to make the TCR library. Looked up from germline, CDR1 is LNHDA and CDR2 is SQIVND (reference sequence). The CDR3 is 15 residues long. V lost 3 bases and J 0 bases, leaving 12 bases between the germline ends. The sample was also reused in another study, on T cells in Graves' hyperthyroidism and ophthalmopathy. That source notes: Using the HTBI primer set, a first-round RT-PCR was run on the TCR CDR3. Ophthalmopathy, as predicted by the model, came a median roughly 6.5 months after the prediction.

The source is a man under 40 with Graves disease. The source was peripheral blood mononuclear cells (PBMCs), collected at new diagnosis, from a patient treated with antithyroid drugs. The chain joins TRBV19 to TRBJ2-7; D is perhaps TRBD2 (6 bases). As DNA, the CDR3 is TGTGCCAGTAGTATGGGGGGACCCAGCTCCTACGAGCAGTACTTC. This codes for CASSMGGPSSYEQYF.